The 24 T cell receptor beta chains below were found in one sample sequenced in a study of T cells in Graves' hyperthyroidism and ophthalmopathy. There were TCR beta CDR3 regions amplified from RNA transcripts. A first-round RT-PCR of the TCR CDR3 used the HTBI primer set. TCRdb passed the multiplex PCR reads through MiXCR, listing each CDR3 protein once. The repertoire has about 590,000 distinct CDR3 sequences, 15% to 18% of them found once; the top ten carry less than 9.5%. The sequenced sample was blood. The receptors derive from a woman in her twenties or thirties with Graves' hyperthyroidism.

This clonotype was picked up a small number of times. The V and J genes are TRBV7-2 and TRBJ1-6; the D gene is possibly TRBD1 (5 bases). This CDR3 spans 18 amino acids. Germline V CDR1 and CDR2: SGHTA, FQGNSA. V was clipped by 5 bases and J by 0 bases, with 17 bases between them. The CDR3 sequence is CASSPIWGRDSYNSPLHF. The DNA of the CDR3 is TGTGCCAGCAGCCCAATCTGGGGCAGGGACTCCTATAATTCACCCCTCCACTTT.

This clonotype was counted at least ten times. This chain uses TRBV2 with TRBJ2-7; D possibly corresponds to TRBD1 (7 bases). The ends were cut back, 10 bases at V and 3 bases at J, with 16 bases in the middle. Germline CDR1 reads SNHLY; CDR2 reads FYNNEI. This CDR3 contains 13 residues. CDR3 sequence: CATRGDSDYEQYF. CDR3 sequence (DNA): TGTGCCACCAGGGGGGACAGTGACTACGAGCAGTACTTC. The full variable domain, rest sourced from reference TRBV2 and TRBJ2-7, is EPEVTQTPSHQVTQMGQEVILRCVPISNHLYFYWYRQILGQKVEFLVSFYNNEISEKSEIFDDQFSVERPDGSNFTLKIRSTKLEDSAMYFCATRGDSDYEQYFGPGTRLTVT.

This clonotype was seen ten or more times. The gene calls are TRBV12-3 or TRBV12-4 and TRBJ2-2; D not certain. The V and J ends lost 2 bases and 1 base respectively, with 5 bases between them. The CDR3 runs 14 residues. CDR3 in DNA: TGTGCCAGCAGTTTATCCCGGAACACCGGGGAGCTGTTTTTT. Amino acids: CASSLSRNTGELFF.

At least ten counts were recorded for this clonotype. CDR3 sequence reads: CASSPLGEAFF. The CDR3 nucleotides read TGTGCCAGCTCACCACTTGGAGAAGCTTTCTTT. This chain links TRBV18 with TRBJ1-1; unclear D gene. Trimming took off 1 base at V and 8 bases at J, with 5 bases between the two ends. CDR3 length equals 11 residues. Germline CDR1 reads KGHSH; CDR2 reads LQKENI. The entire variable domain, with the rest obtained from reference TRBV18 and TRBJ1-1, is as follows: NAGVMQNPRHLVRRRGQEARLRCSPMKGHSHVYWYRQLPEEGLKFMVYLQKENIIDESGMPKERFSAEFPKEGPSILRIQQVVRGDSAAYFCASSPLGEAFFGQGTRLTVV.

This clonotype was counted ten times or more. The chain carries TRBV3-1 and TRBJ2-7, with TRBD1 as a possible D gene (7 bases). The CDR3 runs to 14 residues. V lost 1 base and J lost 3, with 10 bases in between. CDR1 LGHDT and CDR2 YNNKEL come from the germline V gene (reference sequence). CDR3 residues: CASSQGRGDYEQYF. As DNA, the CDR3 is TGTGCCAGCAGCCAAGGCAGGGGGGACTACGAGCAGTACTTC.

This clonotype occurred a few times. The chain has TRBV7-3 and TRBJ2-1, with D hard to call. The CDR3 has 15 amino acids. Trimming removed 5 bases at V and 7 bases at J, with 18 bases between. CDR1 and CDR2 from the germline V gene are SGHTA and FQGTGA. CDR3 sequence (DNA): TGTGCCAGCAGCGTACGACCCACTGGGGTGAATGAGCAGTTCTTC. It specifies CASSVRPTGVNEQFF.

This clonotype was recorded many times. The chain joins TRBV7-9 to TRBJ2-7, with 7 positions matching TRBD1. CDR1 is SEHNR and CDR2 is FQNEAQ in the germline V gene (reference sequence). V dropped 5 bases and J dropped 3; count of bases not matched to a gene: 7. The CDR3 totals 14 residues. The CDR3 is CASSPGTDVYEQYF. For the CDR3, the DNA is TGTGCCAGCAGCCCCGGGACAGACGTCTACGAGCAGTACTTC.

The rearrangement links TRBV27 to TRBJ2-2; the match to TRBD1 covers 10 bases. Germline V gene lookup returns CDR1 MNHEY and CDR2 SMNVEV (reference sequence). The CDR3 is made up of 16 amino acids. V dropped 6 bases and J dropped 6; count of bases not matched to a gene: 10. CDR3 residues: CASSYRQGANSGELFF. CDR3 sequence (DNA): TGTGCCAGCAGCTATCGACAGGGGGCTAATTCCGGGGAGCTGTTTTTT.

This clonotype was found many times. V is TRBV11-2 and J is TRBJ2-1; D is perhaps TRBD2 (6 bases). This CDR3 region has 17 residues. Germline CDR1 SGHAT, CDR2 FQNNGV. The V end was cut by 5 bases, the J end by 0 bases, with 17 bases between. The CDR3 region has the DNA TGTGCCAGCAGCCTCCCGGTGGGAGGCAGCTCCTACAATGAGCAGTTCTTC. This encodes CASSLPVGGSSYNEQFF.

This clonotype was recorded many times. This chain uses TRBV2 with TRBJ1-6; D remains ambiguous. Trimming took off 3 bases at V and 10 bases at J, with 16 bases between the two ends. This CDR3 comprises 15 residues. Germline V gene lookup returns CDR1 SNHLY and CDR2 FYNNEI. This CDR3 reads CASSDAAGYGSPLHF. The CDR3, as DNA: TGTGCCAGCAGTGATGCTGCGGGGTACGGGTCACCCCTCCACTTT. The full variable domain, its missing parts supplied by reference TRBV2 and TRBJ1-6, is EPEVTQTPSHQVTQMGQEVILRCVPISNHLYFYWYRQILGQKVEFLVSFYNNEISEKSEIFDDQFSVERPDGSNFTLKIRSTKLEDSAMYFCASSDAAGYGSPLHFGNGTRLTVT.

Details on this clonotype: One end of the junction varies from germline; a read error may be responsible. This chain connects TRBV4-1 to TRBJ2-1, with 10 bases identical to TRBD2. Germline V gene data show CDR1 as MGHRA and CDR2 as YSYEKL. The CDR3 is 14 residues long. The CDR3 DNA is TGCGCCAGCAGCCATACCCTAGCGGGAGATGAGCAGTCCTTC. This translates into CASSHTLAGDEQSF.

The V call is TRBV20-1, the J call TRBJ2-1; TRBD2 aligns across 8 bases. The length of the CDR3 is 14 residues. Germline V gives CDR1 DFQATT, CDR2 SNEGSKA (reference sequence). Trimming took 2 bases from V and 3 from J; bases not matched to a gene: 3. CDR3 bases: TGCAGTGCTAGAAGGACTAGCTACTACAATGAGCAGTTCTTC. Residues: CSARRTSYYNEQFF.

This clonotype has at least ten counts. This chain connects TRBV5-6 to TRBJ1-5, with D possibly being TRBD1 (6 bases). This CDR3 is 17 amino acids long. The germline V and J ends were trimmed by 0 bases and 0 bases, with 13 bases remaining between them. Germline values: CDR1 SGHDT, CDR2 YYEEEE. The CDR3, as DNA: TGTGCCAGCAGCTTGGGGACCGGACAGCATAGCAATCAGCCCCAGCATTTT. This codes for CASSLGTGQHSNQPQHF.

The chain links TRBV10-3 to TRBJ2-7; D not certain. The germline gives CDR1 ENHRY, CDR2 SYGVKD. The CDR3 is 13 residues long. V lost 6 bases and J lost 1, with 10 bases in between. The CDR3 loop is CAISLDGSYEQYF. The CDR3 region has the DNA TGTGCCATCAGCCTGGACGGATCCTACGAGCAGTACTTC.

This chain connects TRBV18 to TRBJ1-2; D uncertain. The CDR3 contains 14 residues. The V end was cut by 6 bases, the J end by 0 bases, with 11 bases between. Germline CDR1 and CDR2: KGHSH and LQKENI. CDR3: CASSATEANYGYTF. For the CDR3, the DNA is TGTGCCAGCTCGGCGACGGAAGCTAACTATGGCTACACCTTC.

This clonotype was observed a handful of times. CDR3 sequence reads: CASRSGGSSEQYF. For the CDR3, the DNA is TGTGCCAGCAGGTCAGGCGGGAGTTCCGAGCAGTACTTC. V and J are TRBV28 and TRBJ2-7; 7 bases line up with TRBD2. J was trimmed by 6 bases and V by 6 bases; bases with no gene match: 8. The germline V gene has CDR1 MDHEN and CDR2 SYDVKM. The CDR3 extends over 13 amino acids.

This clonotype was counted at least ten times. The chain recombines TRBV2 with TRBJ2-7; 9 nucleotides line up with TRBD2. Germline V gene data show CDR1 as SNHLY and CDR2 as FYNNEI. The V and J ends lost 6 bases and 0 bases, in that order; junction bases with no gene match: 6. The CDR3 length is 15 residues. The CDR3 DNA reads TGTGCCAGCAGAGGCGGGGGGGGGCCCTCCTACGAGCAGTACTTC. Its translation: CASRGGGGPSYEQYF.

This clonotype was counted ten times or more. CDR3 residues: CASSPPRSSYEQYF. CDR3 DNA: TGTGCCAGCTCACCACCTAGGAGCTCCTACGAGCAGTACTTC. The rearrangement joins TRBV18 to TRBJ2-7; D gene unclear. The CDR3 is 14 amino acids. Trimming left V 0 bases short and J 0 bases short, with 6 bases between. CDR1 is KGHSH, CDR2 LQKENI, per germline.

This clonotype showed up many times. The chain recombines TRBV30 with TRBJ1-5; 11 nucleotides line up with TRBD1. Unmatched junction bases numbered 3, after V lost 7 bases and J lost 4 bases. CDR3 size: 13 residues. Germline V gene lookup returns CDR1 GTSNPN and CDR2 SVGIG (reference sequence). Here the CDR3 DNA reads TGTGCCTTGGACAGGGGGCGAAATCAGCCCCAGCATTTT. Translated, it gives CALDRGRNQPQHF.

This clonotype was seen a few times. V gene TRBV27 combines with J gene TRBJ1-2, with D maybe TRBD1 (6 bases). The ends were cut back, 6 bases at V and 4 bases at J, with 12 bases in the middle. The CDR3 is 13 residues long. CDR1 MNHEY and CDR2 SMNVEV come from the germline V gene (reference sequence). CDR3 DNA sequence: TGTGCCAGCAGACTACAGGGATCCTATGGCTACACCTTC. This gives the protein CASRLQGSYGYTF.

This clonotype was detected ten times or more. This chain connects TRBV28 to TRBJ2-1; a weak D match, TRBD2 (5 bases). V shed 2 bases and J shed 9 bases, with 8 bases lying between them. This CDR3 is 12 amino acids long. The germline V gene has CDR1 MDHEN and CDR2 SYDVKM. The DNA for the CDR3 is TGTGCCAGCAGTTTACAGAGCGGTGAGCAGTTCTTC. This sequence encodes CASSLQSGEQFF.

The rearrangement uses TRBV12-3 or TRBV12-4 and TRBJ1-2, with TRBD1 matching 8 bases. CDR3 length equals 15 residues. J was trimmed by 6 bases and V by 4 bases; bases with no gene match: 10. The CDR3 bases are TGTGCCAGCAGTTCTCCGGGACAGGAGTCCGATGGCTACACCTTC. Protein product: CASSSPGQESDGYTF.

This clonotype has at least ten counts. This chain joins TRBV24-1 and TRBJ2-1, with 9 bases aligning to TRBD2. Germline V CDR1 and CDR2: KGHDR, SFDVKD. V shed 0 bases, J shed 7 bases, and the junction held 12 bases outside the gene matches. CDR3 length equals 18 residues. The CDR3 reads CATSDLWVGSGRGNEQFF. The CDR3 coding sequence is TGTGCCACCAGTGATTTGTGGGTGGGTAGCGGGAGAGGTAATGAGCAGTTCTTC.

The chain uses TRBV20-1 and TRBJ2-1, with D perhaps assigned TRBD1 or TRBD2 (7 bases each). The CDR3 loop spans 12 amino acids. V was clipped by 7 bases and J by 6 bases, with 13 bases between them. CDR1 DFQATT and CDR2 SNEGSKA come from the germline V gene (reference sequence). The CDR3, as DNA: TGCAGTGTCCAGGGGGGGTCCAATGAGCAGTTCTTC. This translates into CSVQGGSNEQFF.